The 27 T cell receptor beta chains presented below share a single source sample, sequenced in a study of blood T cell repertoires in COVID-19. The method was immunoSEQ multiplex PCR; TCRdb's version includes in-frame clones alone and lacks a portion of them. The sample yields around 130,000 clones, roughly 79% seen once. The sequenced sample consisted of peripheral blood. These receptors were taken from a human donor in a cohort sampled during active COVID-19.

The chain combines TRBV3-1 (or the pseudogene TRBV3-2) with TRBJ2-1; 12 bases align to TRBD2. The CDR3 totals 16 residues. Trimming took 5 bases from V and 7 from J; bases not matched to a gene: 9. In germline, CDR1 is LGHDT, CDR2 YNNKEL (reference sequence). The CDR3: CASSSPLAGGPNEQFF. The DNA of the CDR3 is TGTGCCAGCAGCTCTCCGCTAGCGGGGGGGCCGAATGAGCAGTTCTTC.

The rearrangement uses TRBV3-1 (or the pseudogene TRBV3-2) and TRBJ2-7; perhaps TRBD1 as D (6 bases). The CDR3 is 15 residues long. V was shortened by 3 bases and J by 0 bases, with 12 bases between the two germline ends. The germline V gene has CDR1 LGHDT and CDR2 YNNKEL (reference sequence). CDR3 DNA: TGTGCCAGCAGCCACCCTGTAGGGGGCTCCTACGAGCAGTACTTC. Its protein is CASSHPVGGSYEQYF.

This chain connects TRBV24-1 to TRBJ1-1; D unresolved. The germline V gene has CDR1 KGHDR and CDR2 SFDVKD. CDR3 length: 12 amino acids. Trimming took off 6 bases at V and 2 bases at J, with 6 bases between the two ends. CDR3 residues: CATSHGNTEAFF. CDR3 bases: TGTGCCACCAGTCACGGTAACACTGAAGCTTTCTTT.

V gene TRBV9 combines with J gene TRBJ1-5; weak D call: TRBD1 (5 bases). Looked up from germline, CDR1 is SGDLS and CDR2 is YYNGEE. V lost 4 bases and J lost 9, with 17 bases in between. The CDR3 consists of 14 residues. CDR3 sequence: CASSLGPREGPQHF. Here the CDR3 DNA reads TGTGCCAGCAGCTTGGGACCCCGGGAGGGGCCCCAGCATTTT.

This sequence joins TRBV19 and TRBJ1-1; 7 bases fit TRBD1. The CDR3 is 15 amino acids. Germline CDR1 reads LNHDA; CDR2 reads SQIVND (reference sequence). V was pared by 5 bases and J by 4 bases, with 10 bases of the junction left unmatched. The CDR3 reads CASSGNRGSGTEAFF. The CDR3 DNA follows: TGTGCCAGTAGTGGCAACAGGGGATCGGGCACTGAAGCTTTCTTT. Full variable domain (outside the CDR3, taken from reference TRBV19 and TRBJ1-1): DGGITQSPKYLFRKEGQNVTLSCEQNLNHDAMYWYRQDPGQGLRLIYYSQIVNDFQKGDIAEGYSVSREKKESFPLTVTSAQKNPTAFYLCASSGNRGSGTEAFFGQGTRLTVV.

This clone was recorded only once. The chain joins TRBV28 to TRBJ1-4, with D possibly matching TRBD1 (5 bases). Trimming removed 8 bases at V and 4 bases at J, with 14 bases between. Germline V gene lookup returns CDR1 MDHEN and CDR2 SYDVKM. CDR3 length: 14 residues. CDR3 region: CASRKQAGNEKLFF. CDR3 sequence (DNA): TGTGCCAGCCGGAAACAGGCTGGTAATGAAAAACTGTTTTTT.

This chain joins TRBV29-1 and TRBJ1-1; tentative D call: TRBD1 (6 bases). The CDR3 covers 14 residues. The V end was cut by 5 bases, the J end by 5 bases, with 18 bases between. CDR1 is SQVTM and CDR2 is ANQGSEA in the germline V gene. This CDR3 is CSVLETRGGTEAFF. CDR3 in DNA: TGCAGCGTTCTAGAGACGAGGGGGGGGACTGAAGCTTTCTTT.

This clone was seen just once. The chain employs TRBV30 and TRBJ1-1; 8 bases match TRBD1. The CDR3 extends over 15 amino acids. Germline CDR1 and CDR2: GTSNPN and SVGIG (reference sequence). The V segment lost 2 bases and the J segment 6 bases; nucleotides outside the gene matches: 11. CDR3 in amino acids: CAWSPPGTGNAEAFF. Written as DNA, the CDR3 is TGTGCCTGGAGTCCTCCTGGGACAGGAAACGCTGAAGCTTTCTTT.

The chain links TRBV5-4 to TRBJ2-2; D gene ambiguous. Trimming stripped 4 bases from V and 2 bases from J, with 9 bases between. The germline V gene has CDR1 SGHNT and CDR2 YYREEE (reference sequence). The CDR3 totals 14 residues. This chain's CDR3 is CASSRGGNTGELFF. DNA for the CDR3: TGTGCCAGCAGCCGAGGCGGCAACACCGGGGAGCTGTTTTTT. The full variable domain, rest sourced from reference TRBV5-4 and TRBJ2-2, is ETGVTQSPTHLIKTRGQQVTLRCSSQSGHNTVSWYQQALGQGPQFIFQYYREEENGRGNFPPRFSGLQFPNYSSELNVNALELDDSALYLCASSRGGNTGELFFGEGSRLTVL.

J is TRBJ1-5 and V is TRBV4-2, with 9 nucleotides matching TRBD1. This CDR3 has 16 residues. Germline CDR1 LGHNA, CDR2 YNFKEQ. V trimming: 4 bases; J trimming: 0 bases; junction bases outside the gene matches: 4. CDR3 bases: TGTGCCAGCAGCCCAACAGGGGGCAATAGCAATCAGCCCCAGCATTTT. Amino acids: CASSPTGGNSNQPQHF.

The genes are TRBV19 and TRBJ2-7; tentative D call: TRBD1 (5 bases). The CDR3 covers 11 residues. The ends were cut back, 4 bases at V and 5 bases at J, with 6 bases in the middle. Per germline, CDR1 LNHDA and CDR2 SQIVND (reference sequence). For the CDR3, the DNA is TGTGCCAGTAGTAAAGGGGACGAGCAGTACTTC. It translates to CASSKGDEQYF.

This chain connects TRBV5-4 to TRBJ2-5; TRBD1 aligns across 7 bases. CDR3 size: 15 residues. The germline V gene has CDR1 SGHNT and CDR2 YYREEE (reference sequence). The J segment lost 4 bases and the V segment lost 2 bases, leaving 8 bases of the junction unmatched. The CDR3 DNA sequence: TGTGCCAGCAGCTTTAGGGGGCCGGTGGGAGAGACCCAGTACTTC. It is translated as CASSFRGPVGETQYF.

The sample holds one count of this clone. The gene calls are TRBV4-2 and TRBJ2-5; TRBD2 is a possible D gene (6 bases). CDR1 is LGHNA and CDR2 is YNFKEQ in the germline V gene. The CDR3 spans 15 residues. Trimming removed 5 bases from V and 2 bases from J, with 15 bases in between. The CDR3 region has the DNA TGTGCCAGCAGCTTTCACCGGGACTCTCAAGAGACCCAGTACTTC. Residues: CASSFHRDSQETQYF.

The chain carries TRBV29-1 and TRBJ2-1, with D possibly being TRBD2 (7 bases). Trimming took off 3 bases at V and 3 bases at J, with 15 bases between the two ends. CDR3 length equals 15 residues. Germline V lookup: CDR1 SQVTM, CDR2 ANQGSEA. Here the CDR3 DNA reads TGCAGCGTTGAGGGACGGGGGGCCCTCTACAATGAGCAGTTCTTC. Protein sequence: CSVEGRGALYNEQFF.

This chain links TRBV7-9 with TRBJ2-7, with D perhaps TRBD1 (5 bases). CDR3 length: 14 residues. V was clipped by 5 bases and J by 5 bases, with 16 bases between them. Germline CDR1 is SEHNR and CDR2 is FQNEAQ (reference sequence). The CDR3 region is CASSPWGSQDEQYF. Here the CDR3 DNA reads TGTGCCAGCAGCCCCTGGGGCAGCCAGGACGAGCAGTACTTC.

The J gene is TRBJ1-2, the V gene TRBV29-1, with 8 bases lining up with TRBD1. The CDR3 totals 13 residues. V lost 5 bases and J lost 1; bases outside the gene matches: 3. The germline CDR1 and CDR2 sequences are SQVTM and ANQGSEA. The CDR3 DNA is TGCAGCGTTCACAGGGGGATTAACTATGGCTACACCTTC. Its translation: CSVHRGINYGYTF.

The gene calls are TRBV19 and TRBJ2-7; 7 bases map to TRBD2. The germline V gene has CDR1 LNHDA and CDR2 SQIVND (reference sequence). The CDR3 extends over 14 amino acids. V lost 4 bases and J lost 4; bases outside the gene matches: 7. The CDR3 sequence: CASSTTGGSYEQYF. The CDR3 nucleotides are TGTGCCAGTAGTACGACGGGGGGAAGTTACGAGCAGTACTTC.

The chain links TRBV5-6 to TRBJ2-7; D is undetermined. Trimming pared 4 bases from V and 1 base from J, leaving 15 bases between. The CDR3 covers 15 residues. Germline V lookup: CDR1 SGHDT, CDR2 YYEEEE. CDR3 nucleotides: TGTGCCAGCAGCCCGTCCAGGTACTTATCCTACGAGCAGTACTTC. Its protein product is CASSPSRYLSYEQYF.

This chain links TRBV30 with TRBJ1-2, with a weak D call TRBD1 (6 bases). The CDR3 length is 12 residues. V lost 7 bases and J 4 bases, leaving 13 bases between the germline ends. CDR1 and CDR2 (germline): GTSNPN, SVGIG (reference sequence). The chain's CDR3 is CASHRDPYGYTF. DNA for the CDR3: TGTGCCTCTCACAGGGATCCCTATGGCTACACCTTC.

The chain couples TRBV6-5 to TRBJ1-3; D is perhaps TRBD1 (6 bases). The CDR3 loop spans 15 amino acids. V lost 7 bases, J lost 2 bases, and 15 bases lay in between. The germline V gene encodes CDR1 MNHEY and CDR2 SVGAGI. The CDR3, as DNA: TGTGCCAGCACCGAACAGGGAAGGGCTGGAAACACCATATATTTT. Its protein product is CASTEQGRAGNTIYF.

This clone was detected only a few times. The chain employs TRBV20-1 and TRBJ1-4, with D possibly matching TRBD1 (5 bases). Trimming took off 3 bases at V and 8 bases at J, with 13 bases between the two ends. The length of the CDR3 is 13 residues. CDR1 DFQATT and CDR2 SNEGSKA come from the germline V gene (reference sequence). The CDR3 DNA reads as TGCAGTGCTAGTCAGGGTTGGAGAGAAAAACTGTTTTTT. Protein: CSASQGWREKLFF.

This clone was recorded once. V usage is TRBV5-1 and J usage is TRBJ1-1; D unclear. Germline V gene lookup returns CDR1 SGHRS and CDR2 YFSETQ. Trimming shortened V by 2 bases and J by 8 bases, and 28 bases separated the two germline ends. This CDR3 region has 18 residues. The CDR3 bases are TGCGCCAGCAGCTTCAACACAGTCGAAGGGCCGGGAACCGCGGAAGCTTTCTTT. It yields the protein CASSFNTVEGPGTAEAFF. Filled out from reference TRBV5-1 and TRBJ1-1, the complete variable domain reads KAGVTQTPRYLIKTRGQQVTLSCSPISGHRSVSWYQQTPGQGLQFLFEYFSETQRNKGNFPGRFSGRQFSNSRSEMNVSTLELGDSALYLCASSFNTVEGPGTAEAFFGQGTRLTVV.

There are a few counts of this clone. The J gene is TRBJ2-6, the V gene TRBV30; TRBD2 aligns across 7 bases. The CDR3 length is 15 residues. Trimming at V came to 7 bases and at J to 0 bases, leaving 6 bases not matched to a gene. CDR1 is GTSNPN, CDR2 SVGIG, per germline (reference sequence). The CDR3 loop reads CASREASSGANVLTF. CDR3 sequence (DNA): TGTGCCTCCCGGGAGGCAAGCTCTGGGGCCAACGTCCTGACTTTC.

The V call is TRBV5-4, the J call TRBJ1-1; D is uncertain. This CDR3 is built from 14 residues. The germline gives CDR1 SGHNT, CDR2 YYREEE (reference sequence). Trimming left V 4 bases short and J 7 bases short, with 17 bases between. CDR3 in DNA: TGTGCCAGCAGCGACGAGCCGGAGAATATTGAAGCTTTCTTT. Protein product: CASSDEPENIEAFF.

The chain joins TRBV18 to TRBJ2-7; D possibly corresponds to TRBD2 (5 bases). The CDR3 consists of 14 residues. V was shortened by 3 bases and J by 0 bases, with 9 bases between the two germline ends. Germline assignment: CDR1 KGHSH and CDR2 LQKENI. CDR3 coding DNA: TGTGCCAGCTCACCGACGAGGGACTCCTACGAGCAGTACTTC. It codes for CASSPTRDSYEQYF.

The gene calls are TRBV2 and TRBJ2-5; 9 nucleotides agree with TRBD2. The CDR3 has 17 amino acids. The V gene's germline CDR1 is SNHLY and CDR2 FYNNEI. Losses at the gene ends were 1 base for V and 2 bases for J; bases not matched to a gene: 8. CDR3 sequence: CASSEVVSTSGQETQYF. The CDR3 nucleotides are TGTGCCAGCAGTGAAGTTGTATCGACTAGCGGACAAGAGACCCAGTACTTC.

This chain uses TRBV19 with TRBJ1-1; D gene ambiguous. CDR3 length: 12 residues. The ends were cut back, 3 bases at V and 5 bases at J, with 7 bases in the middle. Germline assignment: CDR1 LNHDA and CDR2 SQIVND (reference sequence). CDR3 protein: CASSIGVTEAFF. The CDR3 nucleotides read TGTGCCAGTAGTATCGGGGTGACTGAAGCTTTCTTT.